The 10 T cell receptor beta chains presented below share a single source sample, sequenced in a study of T cell responses to AZD1222 COVID-19 vaccine. TCRdb's copy holds only in-frame clones and misses some; the assay was immunoSEQ multiplex PCR. The data hold about 140,000 clones, with more than 80% observed a single time. The source material was peripheral blood, sampled on day 0 of AZD1222 vaccination. The receptors here all came from an adult in good health.

The chain combines TRBV4-2 with TRBJ1-2, with D maybe TRBD1 (5 bases). V shed 0 bases and J shed 2 bases, with 19 bases lying between them. This CDR3 region has 18 residues. CDR1 LGHNA and CDR2 YNFKEQ come from the germline V gene. As DNA, the CDR3 is TGTGCCAGCAGCCAAGATTATCCATTGGCAGGGCCAAACTATGGCTACACCTTC. Translating gives CASSQDYPLAGPNYGYTF.

The chain uses TRBV6-5 and TRBJ1-1, with TRBD1 identical over 7 bases. V was clipped by 5 bases and J by 5 bases; unmatched bases: 11. CDR3 size: 15 residues. Germline loops: CDR1 MNHEY, CDR2 SVGAGI. The CDR3 bases are TGTGCCAGCAGTACCCCAGAGACAGGGAGGACTGAAGCTTTCTTT. It yields the protein CASSTPETGRTEAFF.

The CDR3 reads CASSFQGGEHEAFF. The CDR3 DNA follows: TGTGCCAGCAGCTTCCAGGGAGGGGAACATGAAGCTTTCTTT. The chain joins TRBV7-9 to TRBJ1-1; D might be TRBD1 (5 bases). Germline CDR1 SEHNR, CDR2 FQNEAQ (reference sequence). The CDR3 covers 14 residues. Between the trimmed V and J ends, which lost 3 bases and 7 bases, there was a span of 15 bases.

The V gene is TRBV21-1, the J gene TRBJ2-1; the D call of TRBD2 is as the table states it, not checked on the DNA. TRBV21-1 is deemed a pseudogene. The CDR3 sequence is 17 residues long. The CDR3 bases are TGTGCCACCTCGAAAGACTCCGAGGGCTCTAGCGGGGGAAAGCAGTTCTTC. Residues: CATSKDSEGSSGGKQFF.

The chain uses TRBV11-3 and TRBJ2-1; no clear D gene. Germline values: CDR1 SGHNT, CDR2 YENEEA. The CDR3 spans 17 residues. V was trimmed by 3 bases and J by 0 bases, leaving 15 bases between them. CDR3 amino acids: CASSFTGTRSSYNEQFF. In DNA, the CDR3 is TGTGCCAGCAGCTTCACGGGCACCCGGAGCTCCTACAATGAGCAGTTCTTC.

The chain links TRBV4-3 to TRBJ2-7, with D uncertain. The germline CDR1 and CDR2 sequences are LGHNA and YSLEER. V shed 3 bases and J shed 10 bases, with 22 bases lying between them. CDR3 length: 15 residues. The DNA for the CDR3 is TGCGCCAGCAGCCAGACCCTGGGATCACCCCGGCTTCAGTACTTC. This codes for CASSQTLGSPRLQYF.

The CDR3: CATSGSGPSYEQYF. CDR3 nucleotide sequence: TGTGCCACCAGTGGCAGCGGGCCCTCCTACGAGCAGTACTTC. V and J are TRBV24-1 and TRBJ2-7; possibly TRBD2 for D (6 bases). Trimming pared 5 bases from V and 0 bases from J, leaving 10 bases between. The CDR3 covers 14 residues. The germline V gene encodes CDR1 KGHDR and CDR2 SFDVKD.

The chain uses TRBV7-8 and TRBJ1-4, with 9 bases identical to TRBD1. Germline V gives CDR1 SGHVS, CDR2 FQNEAQ. With 5 bases clipped from V and 4 bases from J, the junction kept 2 bases outside the gene matches. CDR3 size: 14 residues. CDR3 sequence (DNA): TGTGCCAGCAGCCTGGACAGGGGTAATGAAAAACTGTTTTTT. The encoded protein is CASSLDRGNEKLFF.

This sequence joins TRBV6-1 and TRBJ2-7; TRBD1 matches at 8 bases. Trimming at V came to 2 bases and at J to 2 bases, leaving 5 bases not matched to a gene. The CDR3 length is 15 residues. CDR1 MNHNS and CDR2 SASEGT come from the germline V gene. The DNA of the CDR3 is TGTGCCAGCAGTGAAATTGGACAGGGTCCCTACGAGCAGTACTTC. It is translated as CASSEIGQGPYEQYF.

The chain is built from TRBV6-4 and TRBJ2-7; TRBD1 or TRBD2 may be the D gene (5 bases each). Trimming shortened V by 11 bases and J by 5 bases, and 10 bases separated the two germline ends. Germline-derived CDR1 and CDR2 are MRHNA and SNTAGT. The CDR3 consists of 10 residues. CDR3 DNA sequence: TGTGCCGCCCTGGGGGACGAGCAGTACTTC. Translation: CAALGDEQYF.